The 27 T cell receptor beta chains below were found in one sample sequenced in a study of post-analysis software for immune sequencing data. Unique molecular identifiers were built into the TCR beta cDNA libraries. TCRdb re-analysed the PCR reads in MiXCR, keeping a single row per CDR3 protein. The sample has 800,000 to 950,000 distinct CDR3 sequences, roughly 50% seen once; the top ten hold 4.6%. Their specific antigens are unknown. Study conclusions and caveats: Five or six TRBV segments, TRBV5-6, TRBV5-1 and TRBV20-1 among them, were found more frequent in patients than controls.

The sample comprised blood. These receptors all come from a girl aged 10-17 years with multiple sclerosis.

In the case of this clonotype: A junction boundary mismatches the germline segment, possibly from a read error. The chain couples TRBV7-6 to TRBJ1-1; D is undetermined. The CDR3 is 13 residues long. In germline, CDR1 is SGHVS, CDR2 FNYEAQ. The CDR3 loop reads CAGSSERGTEAFF. The CDR3 coding sequence is TGTGCCGGCAGCTCCGAGCGGGGCACTGAAGCTTTCTTT. Based on the CDR3 plus reference TRBV7-6 and TRBJ1-1, the full variable domain is GAGVSQSPRYKVTKRGQDVALRCDPISGHVSLYWYRQALGQGPEFLTYFNYEAQQDKSGLPNDRFSAERPEGSISTLTIQRTEQRDSAMYRCAGSSERGTEAFFGQGTRLTVV.

This clonotype was found a few times. CDR3 residues: CASSGLPPVGEDGYTF. The CDR3 bases are TGTGCCAGCAGTGGGTTGCCTCCGGTTGGGGAGGATGGCTACACCTTC. The chain combines TRBV25-1 with TRBJ1-2; D gene ambiguous. From germline, CDR1 is MGHDK and CDR2 SYGVNS. The CDR3 is made up of 16 amino acids. Trimming removed 4 bases from V and 6 bases from J, with 21 bases in between.

The chain uses TRBV20-1 and TRBJ2-7, with 11 nucleotides matching TRBD1. CDR3 length equals 14 residues. Germline CDR1 and CDR2: DFQATT and SNEGSKA (reference sequence). J gave up 6 bases and V 3 bases, and 7 bases lay outside the gene matches. The CDR3 here is CSASGDRGNTEQYF. CDR3 DNA sequence: TGCAGTGCTAGTGGGGACAGGGGGAATACCGAGCAGTACTTC.

This clonotype was observed a few times. The rearrangement joins TRBV27 to TRBJ1-2, with D unclear. The germline gives CDR1 MNHEY, CDR2 SMNVEV (reference sequence). V was trimmed by 5 bases and J by 5 bases, leaving 15 bases between them. This CDR3 comprises 14 residues. The CDR3 sequence: CASSTQLGLYGYTF. The DNA for the CDR3 is TGTGCCAGCAGTACCCAACTCGGGCTGTATGGCTACACCTTC.

This clonotype was picked up one time. The CDR3 reads CASSYSLDYGYTF. The CDR3 DNA follows: TGTGCCAGCAGTTACTCGTTAGACTATGGCTACACCTTC. The rearrangement joins TRBV6-5 to TRBJ1-2; D is uncertain. This CDR3 is 13 amino acids long. V shed 0 bases and J shed 3 bases, with 5 bases lying between them. Germline CDR1 is MNHEY and CDR2 is SVGAGI.

The chain uses TRBV18 and TRBJ1-1, with a weak D call TRBD1 (6 bases). The CDR3 has 13 residues. CDR1 KGHSH and CDR2 LQKENI come from the germline V gene. Trimming took 4 bases from V and 1 from J, leaving 7 bases between them. The CDR3 sequence: CASSQGQNTEAFF. The CDR3 bases are TGTGCCAGCTCACAGGGACAGAACACTGAAGCTTTCTTT.

This chain joins TRBV20-1 and TRBJ2-7; D remains unclear. The V gene's germline CDR1 is DFQATT and CDR2 SNEGSKA (reference sequence). The CDR3 has 15 amino acids. V lost 1 base to trimming and J lost 2 bases, with 15 bases between them. CDR3: CSARGVSPGTYEQYF. The CDR3 DNA is TGCAGTGCTAGAGGGGTATCGCCAGGAACCTACGAGCAGTACTTC.

The chain recombines TRBV29-1 with TRBJ2-7; perhaps D is TRBD1 or TRBD2 (5 bases each). The germline CDR1 and CDR2 sequences are SQVTM and ANQGSEA. This CDR3 spans 14 amino acids. V was shortened by 6 bases and J by 1 base, with 16 bases between the two germline ends. The CDR3 protein is CSVTPGTASYEQYF. CDR3 nucleotide sequence: TGCAGCGTAACCCCGGGGACGGCGTCCTACGAGCAGTACTTC.

The chain has TRBV2 and TRBJ2-1; TRBD1 matches 7 bases. The CDR3 extends over 14 amino acids. The trim removed 3 bases at V and 6 bases at J, leaving 5 bases unmatched. From germline, CDR1 is SNHLY and CDR2 FYNNEI. The CDR3, as DNA: TGTGCCAGCAGTGAGACAGGGCGCGTCAATGAGCAGTTCTTC. Its translation is CASSETGRVNEQFF.

This clonotype was seen more than once but under ten times. This sequence joins TRBV7-2 and TRBJ2-3; tentative D call: TRBD2 (5 bases). Germline V gene lookup returns CDR1 SGHTA and CDR2 FQGNSA. CDR3 length: 12 residues. V was trimmed by 4 bases and J by 8 bases, leaving 10 bases between them. CDR3 protein: CASSSPRGTQYF. The CDR3 DNA follows: TGTGCCAGCAGCTCCCCCCGGGGTACGCAGTATTTT.

Only a few counts were recorded for this clonotype. The J gene is TRBJ2-3, the V gene TRBV6-4; 8 nucleotides line up with TRBD2. Unmatched junction bases numbered 6, after V lost 4 bases and J lost 3 bases. The CDR3 length is 15 residues. From germline, CDR1 is MRHNA and CDR2 SNTAGT. The CDR3 spells CASSVGGGTTDTQYF. The DNA for the CDR3 is TGTGCCAGCAGTGTCGGCGGGGGGACGACAGATACGCAGTATTTT.

The chain uses TRBV7-8 and TRBJ2-7; 10 positions match TRBD1. V dropped 3 bases and J dropped 9; count of bases not matched to a gene: 2. Germline V gene sequence: CDR1 SGHVS, CDR2 FQNEAQ. The CDR3 loop spans 12 amino acids. The CDR3 loop reads CASSLGQGWQYF. In nucleotides, the CDR3 is TGTGCCAGCAGCTTGGGACAGGGGTGGCAGTACTTC.

This clonotype has only a few counts. This chain connects TRBV5-1 to TRBJ2-7, with 11 bases aligning to TRBD2. This CDR3 is 20 amino acids long. Looked up from germline, CDR1 is SGHRS and CDR2 is YFSETQ. Trimming at V came to 1 base and at J to 2 bases, leaving 17 bases not matched to a gene. DNA of the CDR3: TGCGCCAGCAGCTTGCGGTCTTTGAGTAGCGGGAGGGCCGCCCCCTACGAGCAGTACTTC. Translation gives CASSLRSLSSGRAAPYEQYF.

J is TRBJ2-1 and V is TRBV5-1, with 8 bases that match TRBD2. The junction had 7 bases not matched to a gene; V was cut back by 4 bases and J by 4 bases. CDR3 length equals 15 residues. Per the germline V gene, CDR1 is SGHRS and CDR2 is YFSETQ. CDR3 sequence (DNA): TGCGCCAGCAGCACTTCCGGGACTAGTTACAATGAGCAGTTCTTC. Amino acid sequence: CASSTSGTSYNEQFF. The full variable domain, rest sourced from reference TRBV5-1 and TRBJ2-1, is KAGVTQTPRYLIKTRGQQVTLSCSPISGHRSVSWYQQTPGQGLQFLFEYFSETQRNKGNFPGRFSGRQFSNSRSEMNVSTLELGDSALYLCASSTSGTSYNEQFFGPGTRLTVL.

The chain combines TRBV12-3 or TRBV12-4 with TRBJ2-4; 11 bases match TRBD1. The CDR3 runs 18 residues. V shed 7 bases and J 0 bases; nucleotides not matched to a gene: 11. CDR3 region: CASNQGQGALLAKNIQYF. DNA of the CDR3: TGTGCCAGCAATCAAGGACAGGGGGCTCTTCTAGCCAAAAACATTCAGTACTTC.

This chain connects TRBV9 to TRBJ1-2; the D gene is possibly TRBD1 (5 bases). From germline, CDR1 is SGDLS and CDR2 YYNGEE. V was clipped by 3 bases and J by 8 bases, with 17 bases between them. The CDR3 has 14 amino acids. As DNA, the CDR3 is TGTGCCAGCAGCGCCCCCGGGGACCCAGGGGGCTACACCTTC. Protein product: CASSAPGDPGGYTF. The whole variable domain, filled in from reference TRBV9 and TRBJ1-2, reads DSGVTQTPKHLITATGQRVTLRCSPRSGDLSVYWYQQSLDQGLQFLIQYYNGEERAKGNILERFSAQQFPDLHSELNLSSLELGDSALYFCASSAPGDPGGYTFGSGTRLTVV.

This sequence joins TRBV24-1 and TRBJ2-1; D is perhaps TRBD2 (6 bases). The germline V and J ends were trimmed by 6 bases and 9 bases, with 14 bases remaining between them. The CDR3 loop spans 13 amino acids. CDR1 is KGHDR, CDR2 SFDVKD, per germline. The CDR3 nucleotides read TGTGCCACCAGTCCAGGCGACGGGGGTGAGCAGTTCTTC. It specifies CATSPGDGGEQFF.

This clonotype was observed a single time. V gene TRBV6-1 combines with J gene TRBJ2-3, with D tentatively TRBD1 (6 bases). Germline-derived CDR1 and CDR2 are MNHNS and SASEGT. The CDR3 runs to 17 residues. V lost 4 bases and J 2 bases, leaving 19 bases between the germline ends. In DNA form, the CDR3 reads TGTGCCAGCAGTGTGGGTTTTGGGGGCGGATCCACAGATACGCAGTATTTT. Residues: CASSVGFGGGSTDTQYF.

The rearrangement uses TRBV20-1 and TRBJ2-1; 9 nucleotides line up with TRBD2. The CDR3 has 15 amino acids. CDR1 and CDR2 from the germline V gene are DFQATT and SNEGSKA (reference sequence). J was trimmed by 1 base and V by 6 bases; bases with no gene match: 7. In DNA, the CDR3 is TGCAGTGCCCCTGGACTAGCGAGGTCCTACAATGAGCAGTTCTTC. Protein: CSAPGLARSYNEQFF.

V gene TRBV6-5 combines with J gene TRBJ2-1; no clear D. V was trimmed by 2 bases and J by 7 bases, leaving 15 bases between them. Germline V CDR1 and CDR2: MNHEY, SVGAGI. The CDR3 contains 15 residues. CDR3 nucleotide sequence: TGTGCCAGCAGTTACCTGCCAGGAAGGCCAAATGAGCAGTTCTTC. It yields the protein CASSYLPGRPNEQFF.

This clonotype was seen a few times. The genes are TRBV5-1 and TRBJ2-5; 7 positions agree with TRBD1. Germline-derived CDR1 and CDR2 are SGHRS and YFSETQ. With V trimmed by 4 bases and J by 5 bases, 5 bases remained unmatched. This CDR3 spans 13 amino acids. CDR3 sequence reads: CASSATGSETQYF. The CDR3 DNA reads TGCGCCAGCAGCGCGACAGGGTCGGAGACCCAGTACTTC.

The chain has TRBV5-1 and TRBJ2-1; 7 nucleotides align to TRBD2. Germline V gene lookup returns CDR1 SGHRS and CDR2 YFSETQ. The CDR3 runs to 16 residues. Losses at the gene ends were 4 bases for V and 3 bases for J; bases not matched to a gene: 10. This CDR3 reads CASSGSLAGVYNEQFF. DNA for the CDR3: TGCGCCAGCAGCGGCTCCTTAGCGGGTGTCTACAATGAGCAGTTCTTC.

This clonotype was observed a handful of times. The chain employs TRBV5-1 and TRBJ1-2; D is possibly TRBD1 (6 bases). The germline V and J ends were trimmed by 0 bases and 6 bases, with 9 bases remaining between them. This CDR3 spans 13 amino acids. Looked up from germline, CDR1 is SGHRS and CDR2 is YFSETQ. CDR3: CASSLEGVDGYTF. The CDR3 coding sequence is TGCGCCAGCAGCTTGGAGGGGGTGGATGGCTACACCTTC. Using reference TRBV5-1 and TRBJ1-2 for the parts outside the CDR3, the full variable domain is KAGVTQTPRYLIKTRGQQVTLSCSPISGHRSVSWYQQTPGQGLQFLFEYFSETQRNKGNFPGRFSGRQFSNSRSEMNVSTLELGDSALYLCASSLEGVDGYTFGSGTRLTVV.

This chain uses TRBV7-8 with TRBJ2-3; D is possibly TRBD1 (5 bases). Trimming took 5 bases from V and 0 from J, leaving 24 bases between them. Germline CDR1 SGHVS, CDR2 FQNEAQ. The CDR3 is 19 residues long. The DNA for the CDR3 is TGTGCCAGCAGCAATCGTCACGCTCGACAGCCCACTAGCACAGATACGCAGTATTTT. It codes for CASSNRHARQPTSTDTQYF.

CDR3 DNA: TGTGCCAGCAGCAAAATGGTCCCAGGGTCCTCTTACATGAGCTACAATGAGCAGTTCTTC. As protein: CASSKMVPGSSYMSYNEQFF. V gene TRBV21-1 combines with J gene TRBJ2-1; the table's D gene call, TRBD2, was not cross checked with the DNA. TRBV21-1 is deemed a pseudogene. The CDR3 contains 20 residues.

This chain uses TRBV7-2 with TRBJ2-7; 8 positions match TRBD2. The CDR3 has 15 amino acids. The germline V gene encodes CDR1 SGHTA and CDR2 FQGNSA. The ends lost 4 bases at V and 0 bases at J; junction bases unmatched: 5. The CDR3 protein is CASSSRSGVSYEQYF. CDR3 sequence (DNA): TGTGCCAGCAGCTCCCGTAGCGGGGTCTCCTACGAGCAGTACTTC.

This chain joins TRBV6-2 or TRBV6-3 and TRBJ1-2; D perhaps matches TRBD1 (5 bases). The CDR3 has 12 residues. V was clipped by 5 bases and J by 8 bases, with 12 bases between them. Germline CDR1 and CDR2: MNHEY and SVGEGT. As DNA, the CDR3 is TGTGCCAGCAGTCAACAGGTTGAAGGCTACACCTTC. Amino acids: CASSQQVEGYTF.